The source of this T cell receptor beta chain is a study of T-cell memory formation after mild COVID-19. Study-wide results and caveats: Proof of SARS-CoV-2 specificity was absent for the second-wave clones that crested on day 37. Some clones that responded were present in memory (sampled pre-infection), which suggests cross-reactive memory joined. Clones that contracted clustered mainly in CM and EM if CD4+ and in EMRA if CD8+.

A note on this clonotype: Its cognate antigen is unknown.

From germline, CDR1 is DFQATT and CDR2 SNEGSKA (reference sequence). This CDR3 comprises 17 residues. V lost 7 bases and J 0 bases, leaving 19 bases between the germline ends. MiXCR was run by TCRdb on the 5' RACE reads, yielding one entry per CDR3 protein. The sample carries 350,000 to 500,000 distinct CDR3 sequences, roughly 18% recorded once. The sequence derives from a man younger than 30 who had mild COVID-19 (a few samples of this study predate the infection). Cell type and time point are not known. The sequenced sample was PBMCs or a T cell subset sorted from them (not recorded which). This chain uses TRBV20-1 with TRBJ1-6; D not resolved. CDR3 region: CSEPPRAVSSYNSPLHF. The CDR3 DNA is TGCAGTGAGCCTCCCCGGGCAGTTAGCTCCTATAATTCACCCCTCCACTTT.